This T cell receptor (beta chain) appears in the sequencing data of a study of T-cell memory formation after mild COVID-19. Across the whole study: For the most part, TCR clusters were specific to one donor. Study results and limitations: The main location of contracting CD4+ clones was CM and EM, and that of contracting CD8+ clones was EMRA. The appearance of some responding clones in pre-infection memory suggested that cross-reactive memory joined.

Remarks on this clonotype: The antigen is undetermined.

V lost 6 bases and J lost 5; bases outside the gene matches: 7. Per the germline V gene, CDR1 is WSHSY and CDR2 is SAAADI. The CDR3 has 15 amino acids. Employing constant-segment primers, 5'RACE generated TCR alpha and TCR beta cDNA libraries bearing sample barcodes and UMIs. TCRdb used MiXCR to reprocess the 5' RACE reads, holding one entry per CDR3 protein. The sample contains about 39,000 distinct CDR3 sequences, about 6.1% of which appear only once. The chain carries TRBV10-2 and TRBJ2-3; 11 nucleotides line up with TRBD1. The sample was PBMCs or a T cell subset sorted from them (not recorded which). This clonotype was sampled from an adult who had mild COVID-19 (a few samples of this study predate the infection). Cell type and time point are not known. The CDR3 nucleotides are TGCGCCAGCAGCGCGGGACAGGGGGTAAGAGATACGCAGTATTTT. It encodes CASSAGQGVRDTQYF.